This entry lists 21 T cell receptor beta chains sequenced from one sample in a study of cytomegalovirus exposure and HLA in healthy donors. Use of 60 Vbeta and 13 Jbeta primers characterized the PCR. Produced via immunoSEQ multiplex PCR; TCRdb's table is partial and in-frame only. Here the sample spans 150,000 or so clones, around 84% being singletons. Sequencing was done on a sample of PBMCs. The source is a woman younger than 30 in good health and CMV-seronegative.

This sequence joins TRBV6-5 and TRBJ2-1, with 9 positions matching TRBD1. This CDR3 region has 13 residues. J gave up 15 bases and V 5 bases, and 11 bases lay outside the gene matches. The germline gives CDR1 MNHEY, CDR2 SVGAGI. CDR3 sequence: CASSTQTGGRLFF. As DNA, the CDR3 is TGTGCCAGCAGTACGCAGACAGGGGGACGCCTGTTCTTC.

The chain recombines TRBV19 with TRBJ1-2, with unresolved D. Trimming left V 6 bases short and J 3 bases short, with 20 bases between. CDR1 and CDR2 from the germline V gene are LNHDA and SQIVND (reference sequence). The CDR3 extends over 16 amino acids. CDR3 protein: CASSPRVGMEDYGYTF. As DNA, the CDR3 is TGTGCCAGTAGCCCTCGGGTGGGGATGGAGGACTATGGCTACACCTTC.

The chain uses TRBV7-8 and TRBJ2-7; D perhaps matches TRBD1 (6 bases). Trimming took off 5 bases at V and 9 bases at J, with 11 bases between the two ends. The CDR3 is made up of 11 amino acids. CDR1 and CDR2 (germline): SGHVS, FQNEAQ. In DNA, the CDR3 is TGTGCCAGCAGCCTACAGGGTGGGCAGTACTTC. Translation gives CASSLQGGQYF. Based on the CDR3 plus reference TRBV7-8 and TRBJ2-7, the full variable domain is GAGVSQSPRYKVAKRGQDVALRCDPISGHVSLFWYQQALGQGPEFLTYFQNEAQLDKSGLPSDRFFAERPEGSVSTLKIQRTQQEDSAVYLCASSLQGGQYFGPGTRLTVT.

This chain joins TRBV7-3 and TRBJ2-1; tentative D call: TRBD2 (6 bases). Trimming stripped 0 bases from V and 0 bases from J, with 9 bases between. Germline values: CDR1 SGHTA, CDR2 FQGTGA. The CDR3 totals 16 residues. In DNA, the CDR3 is TGTGCCAGCAGCTTAACTCACGGGAGCTCCTACAATGAGCAGTTCTTC. It specifies CASSLTHGSSYNEQFF.

V usage is TRBV27 and J usage is TRBJ1-5, with a tentative D call TRBD1 (6 bases). Trimming pared 8 bases from V and 6 bases from J, leaving 17 bases between. Per germline, CDR1 MNHEY and CDR2 SMNVEV (reference sequence). The CDR3 loop spans 14 amino acids. The CDR3 spells CASQPGQSPQPQHF. Written as DNA, the CDR3 is TGTGCCAGCCAACCGGGACAATCTCCTCAGCCCCAGCATTTT.

This chain connects TRBV30 to TRBJ2-5; D gene uncertain. Trimming pared 0 bases from V and 3 bases from J, leaving 5 bases between. The CDR3 is made up of 12 amino acids. Germline V gene sequence: CDR1 GTSNPN, CDR2 SVGIG (reference sequence). In nucleotides, the CDR3 is TGTGCCTGGAGTGTGCGCAAAGAGACCCAGTACTTC. This encodes CAWSVRKETQYF.

The chain links TRBV28 to TRBJ2-1, with D tentatively TRBD2 (6 bases). The CDR3 sequence is 12 residues long. Germline values: CDR1 MDHEN, CDR2 SYDVKM. The V and J ends lost 5 bases and 9 bases respectively, with 11 bases between them. The CDR3 region has the DNA TGTGCCAGCAGTGCCGCCGGGGGTGAGCAGTTCTTC. Encoded protein: CASSAAGGEQFF.

The chain uses TRBV25-1 and TRBJ2-5; TRBD2 aligns across 9 bases. Per germline, CDR1 MGHDK and CDR2 SYGVNS. This CDR3 spans 17 amino acids. With V trimmed by 8 bases and J by 2 bases, 15 bases remained unmatched. The CDR3 nucleotides are TGTGCCAGCGGCGCAGCCCTGTGGGCGGGGGGGCAAGAGACCCAGTACTTC. Translating gives CASGAALWAGGQETQYF.

To note about this clone: This sample also contains other DNA sequences that code for the same CDR3. This sequence joins TRBV19 and TRBJ2-7; D gene unclear. Looked up from germline, CDR1 is LNHDA and CDR2 is SQIVND (reference sequence). The CDR3 runs to 13 residues. The V and J ends lost 5 bases and 4 bases respectively, with 12 bases between them. The CDR3 loop is CASSASVAYEQYF. CDR3 in DNA: TGTGCCAGTAGTGCTTCGGTTGCTTACGAGCAGTACTTC.

The chain joins TRBV18 to TRBJ1-6; tentatively, D is TRBD1 (5 bases). The V and J ends lost 2 bases and 7 bases respectively, with 21 bases between them. CDR3 size: 18 residues. From germline, CDR1 is KGHSH and CDR2 LQKENI. CDR3 loop: CASSPRAQGARSNSPLHF. The CDR3 bases are TGTGCCAGCTCACCAAGGGCTCAGGGCGCGCGGTCGAATTCACCCCTCCACTTT.

The table lists this clone with a count of one. V gene TRBV19 combines with J gene TRBJ1-5; 8 bases match TRBD1. Unmatched junction bases numbered 16, after V lost 3 bases and J lost 0 bases. CDR1 and CDR2 from the germline V gene are LNHDA and SQIVND (reference sequence). CDR3 length equals 20 residues. CDR3 bases: TGTGCCAGTAGTATTACGGACCCTGACAGGGGATTTAGTAGCAATCAGCCCCAGCATTTT. Translated: CASSITDPDRGFSSNQPQHF. The full variable domain, completed using reference TRBV19 and TRBJ1-5, is DGGITQSPKYLFRKEGQNVTLSCEQNLNHDAMYWYRQDPGQGLRLIYYSQIVNDFQKGDIAEGYSVSREKKESFPLTVTSAQKNPTAFYLCASSITDPDRGFSSNQPQHFGDGTRLSIL.

The chain's CDR3 is CASSLRREGNEQYF. In DNA, the CDR3 is TGTGCCAGCAGCTTACGCAGGGAGGGAAACGAGCAGTACTTC. The rearrangement uses TRBV7-6 and TRBJ2-7; 7 bases fit TRBD2. V shed 2 bases, J shed 5 bases, and the junction held 6 bases outside the gene matches. Germline V gene lookup returns CDR1 SGHVS and CDR2 FNYEAQ. The CDR3 totals 14 residues.

CDR3 nucleotides: TGTGCCACCGAGCTAGCGGGAAGGGGAGAGACCCAGTACTTC. Protein: CATELAGRGETQYF. The rearrangement uses TRBV5-4 and TRBJ2-5; 9 bases are shared with TRBD2. The germline CDR1 and CDR2 sequences are SGHNT and YYREEE (reference sequence). The J segment lost 4 bases and the V segment lost 9 bases, leaving 10 bases of the junction unmatched. The CDR3 covers 14 residues.

The chain joins TRBV6-5 to TRBJ2-1, with TRBD1 as a possible D gene (6 bases). The CDR3 sequence is 14 residues long. Trimming removed 5 bases at V and 7 bases at J, with 15 bases between. Germline CDR1 and CDR2: MNHEY and SVGAGI. The CDR3 DNA is TGTGCCAGCAGTCGGACAGTAGGAAAGAATGAGCAGTTCTTC. Residues: CASSRTVGKNEQFF.

The chain carries TRBV18 and TRBJ2-1; the match to TRBD1 covers 8 bases. The CDR3 loop spans 15 amino acids. The germline gives CDR1 KGHSH, CDR2 LQKENI. J lost 4 bases, V lost 4 bases, and 6 bases had no gene match. This CDR3 reads CASSLGQGTYNEQFF. The DNA of the CDR3 is TGTGCCAGCTCACTAGGACAGGGCACATACAATGAGCAGTTCTTC. Supplemented by reference TRBV18 and TRBJ2-1, the full variable domain reads NAGVMQNPRHLVRRRGQEARLRCSPMKGHSHVYWYRQLPEEGLKFMVYLQKENIIDESGMPKERFSAEFPKEGPSILRIQQVVRGDSAAYFCASSLGQGTYNEQFFGPGTRLTVL.

This rearrangement joins TRBV18 to TRBJ2-1; 16 bases match TRBD2. This CDR3 is built from 15 residues. Germline assignment: CDR1 KGHSH and CDR2 LQKENI. The V segment lost 6 bases and the J segment 13 bases; nucleotides outside the gene matches: 9. CDR3 sequence (DNA): TGTGCCAGCTCTTCACCGGGACTAGCGGGGGGGGTACAGTTCTTC. Translation: CASSSPGLAGGVQFF.

CDR3 DNA sequence: TGTGCCAGCAGTGACTTCGGTCGCCGATGTGAAGTGTTTTTT. It is translated as CASSDFGRRCEVFF. This rearrangement joins TRBV6-4 to TRBJ1-4, with D unresolved. This CDR3 is built from 14 residues. Per germline, CDR1 MRHNA and CDR2 SNTAGT. V was cut by 1 base and J by 15 bases, with 18 bases left in between.

The chain recombines TRBV28 with TRBJ1-1; D call uncertain. The CDR3 spans 14 residues. Germline assignment: CDR1 MDHEN and CDR2 SYDVKM. V lost 3 bases and J lost 0, with 8 bases in between. The CDR3 region is CASSFFTVNTEAFF. In DNA, the CDR3 is TGTGCCAGCAGTTTCTTTACAGTGAACACTGAAGCTTTCTTT.

The chain employs TRBV7-9 and TRBJ2-7, with 9 bases lining up with TRBD1. CDR3 length: 16 amino acids. V gave up 5 bases and J gave up 6 bases; unmatched junction bases: 14. From germline, CDR1 is SEHNR and CDR2 FQNEAQ (reference sequence). CDR3 residues: CASSQTGGTGTIEQYF. CDR3 coding DNA: TGTGCCAGCAGCCAAACAGGTGGGACAGGGACCATCGAGCAGTACTTC.

The chain carries TRBV27 and TRBJ1-6, with 10 positions matching TRBD1. The germline gives CDR1 MNHEY, CDR2 SMNVEV (reference sequence). The CDR3 spans 15 residues. Losses at the gene ends were 0 bases for V and 8 bases for J; bases not matched to a gene: 1. CDR3 sequence (DNA): TGTGCCAGCAGTTTATCCGGGACAGGGGATTCACCCCTCCACTTT. Amino acids: CASSLSGTGDSPLHF.

This chain uses TRBV19 with TRBJ2-6, with TRBD1 matching over 8 bases. V was clipped by 6 bases and J by 0 bases; unmatched bases: 7. This CDR3 is built from 17 residues. Germline CDR1 LNHDA, CDR2 SQIVND (reference sequence). CDR3 loop: CASRPGQVVSGANVLTF. CDR3 in DNA: TGTGCCAGTAGGCCGGGACAGGTAGTCTCTGGGGCCAACGTCCTGACTTTC.